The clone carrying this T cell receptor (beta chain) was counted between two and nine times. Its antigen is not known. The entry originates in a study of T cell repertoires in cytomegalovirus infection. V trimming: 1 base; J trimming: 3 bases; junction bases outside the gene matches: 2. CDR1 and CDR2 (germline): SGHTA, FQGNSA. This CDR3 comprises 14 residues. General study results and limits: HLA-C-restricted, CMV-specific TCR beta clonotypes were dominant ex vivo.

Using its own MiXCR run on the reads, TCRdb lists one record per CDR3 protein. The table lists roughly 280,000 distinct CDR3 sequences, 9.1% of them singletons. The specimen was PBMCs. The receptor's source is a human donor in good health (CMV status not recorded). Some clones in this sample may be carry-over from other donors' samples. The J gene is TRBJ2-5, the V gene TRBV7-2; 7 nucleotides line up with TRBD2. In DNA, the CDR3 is TGTGCCAGCAGCTTAGGCGGGAGTGAAGAGACCCAGTACTTC. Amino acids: CASSLGGSEETQYF. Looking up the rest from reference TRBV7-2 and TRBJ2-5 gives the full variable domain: GAGVSQSPSNKVTEKGKDVELRCDPISGHTALYWYRQSLGQGLEFLIYFQGNSAPDKSGLPSDRFSAERTGGSVSTLTIQRTQQEDSAVYLCASSLGGSEETQYFGPGTRLLVL.